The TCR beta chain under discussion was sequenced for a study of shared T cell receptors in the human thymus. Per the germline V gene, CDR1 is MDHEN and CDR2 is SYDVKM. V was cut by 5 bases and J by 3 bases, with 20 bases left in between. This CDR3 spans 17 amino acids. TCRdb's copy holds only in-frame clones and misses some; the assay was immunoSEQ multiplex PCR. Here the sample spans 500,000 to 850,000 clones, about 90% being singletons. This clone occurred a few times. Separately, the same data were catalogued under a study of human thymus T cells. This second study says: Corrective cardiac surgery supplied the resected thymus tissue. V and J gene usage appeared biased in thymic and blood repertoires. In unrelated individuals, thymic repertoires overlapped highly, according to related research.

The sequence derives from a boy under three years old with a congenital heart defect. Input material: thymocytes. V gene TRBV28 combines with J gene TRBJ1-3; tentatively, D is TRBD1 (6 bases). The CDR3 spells CASSPFMEPGDGNTIYF. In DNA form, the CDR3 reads TGTGCCAGCAGTCCATTTATGGAACCAGGGGATGGAAACACCATATATTTT.